This entry concerns a single T cell receptor (beta chain). Seattle's cohort entered during active infection and was followed longitudinally. The record originates from a study of blood T cell repertoires in COVID-19. Study context: Some COVID-19 samples were acute and others convalescent; all came from the United States, Italy and Spain.

From germline, CDR1 is KGHSH and CDR2 LQKENI. The V gene lost 1 base and the J gene lost 5 bases, with 11 bases spanning the gap. The CDR3 runs to 15 residues. TCRdb's table, derived via immunoSEQ multiplex PCR, lists solely in-frame clones and lacks some. Altogether roughly 410,000 clones are present, about nine tenths being singletons, with the ten largest covering around 1.5%. The sequenced material came from peripheral blood. The chain recombines TRBV18 with TRBJ2-2, with D possibly matching TRBD1 (6 bases). The clonotype was recovered from a middle-aged woman with COVID-19, enrolled during active disease. The CDR3 bases are TGTGCCAGCTCACCACGGTCCCAGGGGACCGGGGAGCTGTTTTTT. Translation gives CASSPRSQGTGELFF.